This entry features one T cell receptor beta chain sequence. The CDR3 consists of 17 residues. The germline CDR1 and CDR2 sequences are MDHEN and SYDVKM. The trim removed 5 bases at V and 5 bases at J, leaving 13 bases unmatched. This entry belongs to a study of cytomegalovirus exposure and HLA in healthy donors. 60 Vbeta and 13 Jbeta primers were used in PCR. Assay used: immunoSEQ multiplex PCR; TCRdb lists only in-frame clones, some missing. Of about 95,000 clones in the sample, approximately 85% were seen once. Sequenced input: PBMCs. The receptor was isolated from a man aged 25-45 years in good health and CMV-seropositive. V and J are TRBV28 and TRBJ2-3; 10 positions match TRBD1. As DNA, the CDR3 is TGTGCCAGCAGTATACGCTCCGGGACAGGGGAGGTAGATACGCAGTATTTT. It is translated as CASSIRSGTGEVDTQYF.